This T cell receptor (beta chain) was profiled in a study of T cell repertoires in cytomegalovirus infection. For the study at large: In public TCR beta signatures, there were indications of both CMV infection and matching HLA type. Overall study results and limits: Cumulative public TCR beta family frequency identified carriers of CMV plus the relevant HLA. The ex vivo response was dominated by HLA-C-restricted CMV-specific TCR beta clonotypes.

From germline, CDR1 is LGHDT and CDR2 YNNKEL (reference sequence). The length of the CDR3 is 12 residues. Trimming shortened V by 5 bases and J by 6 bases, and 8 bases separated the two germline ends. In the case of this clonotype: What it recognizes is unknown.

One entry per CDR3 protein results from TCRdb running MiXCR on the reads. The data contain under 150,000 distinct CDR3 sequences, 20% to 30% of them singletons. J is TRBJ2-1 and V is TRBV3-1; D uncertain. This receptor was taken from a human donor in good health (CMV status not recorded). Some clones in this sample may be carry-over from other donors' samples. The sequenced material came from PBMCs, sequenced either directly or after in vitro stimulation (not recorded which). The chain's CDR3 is CASSTWGNEQFF. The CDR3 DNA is TGTGCCAGCAGCACTTGGGGCAATGAGCAGTTCTTC.